This T cell receptor beta chain was identified in a study of naive and memory T cell subsets (dated by TCRdb to about 2017). Looking at the study overall: In the figure summarizing the skin biopsy and whole blood samples, roughly 10 blood donors, 7 tuberculin skin test biopsies and 3 saline control biopsies were reported. PCR2 was typically performed as a SYBR Green qPCR that was stopped at a set threshold, although end-point PCR (approximately 6 cycles) could be used instead for low-input samples. Results and caveats for the whole study, not just this receptor: The RNA-based method was acknowledged as potentially sensitive to TCR transcript changes with T cell activation and differentiation.

The method was 5' RACE. The ligated cDNA was amplified in four rounds of PCR with nested alpha and beta constant region primers together with the SP2 primer. For the blood and skin samples, TCR RNA was reverse transcribed with SuperScript IV using primers for the alpha and beta constant regions. An oligonucleotide carrying the Illumina SP2 primer and a UMI was ligated to the cDNA 3' end using T4 RNA ligase 1. The 12-nucleotide UMI consisted of two random hexamers with an eight-base spacer between the hexamers to prevent hairpin formation. From the second PCR onward, TCR alpha and beta chain libraries were processed separately, and dual indexing was applied for multiplexing. After pooling, the indexed libraries were analyzed by capillary electrophoresis and sequenced on either an Illumina MiSeq or NextSeq. PhiX DNA at about 4.5-8% was spiked into libraries to increase base diversity and improve cluster recognition. Concerning the study's data processing: UMIs were extracted from read 2 by Demultiplexor and combined with the TCR sequence from read 1, and reads were split according to sample indices. V and J genes and V-J junctions were identified by Decombinator, and each TCR was assigned a five-part identifier that included V and J deletions. UMIs were used by Collapsinator to correct sequencing errors and PCR amplification heterogeneity, so that a UMI-based abundance was obtained for each TCR. CDR3Translator turned identifiers into nucleotide sequence, translated the nucleotide sequence into amino acids, and pulled out CDR3 regions based on terminal motifs. Error-corrected alpha and beta TCR counts from blood and skin were compared after normalization to input RNA amount. TCRdb took the public reads, trimmed them with fastp at Q25, ran MiXCR for clone calling and kept in-frame beta chains. Every CDR3 protein is listed once, alongside the most common genes and DNA of its rows. In this record, the V and J calls reflect TCRdb's handling and not the investigators' own analysis. A total of tens of thousands of distinct CDR3 sequences appear in this sample, less than 10% of them only once. The ten largest clonotypes hold about 19% of the sample.

Using 3' ligation of a UMI-containing oligonucleotide to TCR cDNA, the study laid out a robust and sensitive protocol to amplify, sequence and analyze TCRs. Whole blood analysis involved drawing 2.5 ml of peripheral blood from adult healthy volunteers into Tempus tubes and then extracting RNA following the manufacturer's instructions. Total RNA was treated with RQ1 DNase, without cell sorting, prior to reverse transcription, with an input of roughly 1 to 1000 ng being targeted. Libraries were prepared from skin biopsies and whole blood to test how robust the pipeline was in samples where T cells are a minority population. Details on this clonotype: Its specific antigen is unknown. Base qualities are not at hand, and no much larger clone is one base apart.

V was cut back by 4 bases and J by 1 base, leaving a gap of 13 bases between them. The CDR3, from cysteine to phenylalanine, totals 15 residues. The retained sequence is limited to the CDR3, 45 bases, with the frame set at the first base. CDR1 SEHNR and CDR2 FQNEAQ were looked up in the germline V gene (reference sequence). This receptor was obtained from a female donor in good health. Here the chain combines TRBV7-9 and TRBJ1-1; matching of 6 bases hints at TRBD1 as the D gene. The CDR3 sequence is CASSWGADRNTEAFF. At the DNA level, the sequence is TGTGCCAGCAGCTGGGGTGCGGACAGGAACACTGAAGCTTTCTTT.